This T cell receptor (beta chain) was identified during a study of spatial heterogeneity in lung cancer. Study at large: Beta-chain sequences were consistently detected more often than alpha-chain sequences.

This clonotype has at least ten counts. Its cognate antigen is unknown. TCRdb reanalysed the 5' RACE reads using MiXCR and keeps one entry per CDR3 protein. The data hold roughly 16,000 distinct CDR3 sequences, with 6.2% observed a single time. Study results and caveats: Tumor mutation count correlated with how many alpha and beta TCRs expanded intratumorally.

Sample time point: sample taken at primary tumor resection. The donor population consisted of approximately 79 patients with untreated, early-stage non-small cell lung cancer. The receptor was derived from a male donor with early-stage non-small cell lung cancer. The source material was lung tumor tissue, sampled at surgery.

The CDR3 loop is CASSAGTGGKTEAFF. In DNA, the CDR3 is TGTGCCAGCAGCGCCGGAACAGGGGGCAAAACTGAAGCTTTCTTT. This chain uses TRBV9 with TRBJ1-1, with 9 positions matching TRBD1. The V and J ends lost 3 bases and 5 bases, in that order; junction bases with no gene match: 8. Germline CDR1 SGDLS, CDR2 YYNGEE. CDR3 size: 15 residues.